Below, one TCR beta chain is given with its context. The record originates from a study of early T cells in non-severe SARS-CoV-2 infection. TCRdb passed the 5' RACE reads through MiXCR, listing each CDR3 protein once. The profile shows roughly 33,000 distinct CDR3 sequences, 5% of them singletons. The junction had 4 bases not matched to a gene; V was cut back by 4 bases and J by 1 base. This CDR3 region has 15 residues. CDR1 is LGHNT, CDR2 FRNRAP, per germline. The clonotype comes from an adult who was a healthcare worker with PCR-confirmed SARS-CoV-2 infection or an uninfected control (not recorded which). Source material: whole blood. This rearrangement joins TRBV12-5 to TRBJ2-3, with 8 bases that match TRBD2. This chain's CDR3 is CASGSTSAGTDTQYF. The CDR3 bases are TGTGCTAGTGGTTCGACTAGCGCTGGCACAGATACGCAGTATTTT.